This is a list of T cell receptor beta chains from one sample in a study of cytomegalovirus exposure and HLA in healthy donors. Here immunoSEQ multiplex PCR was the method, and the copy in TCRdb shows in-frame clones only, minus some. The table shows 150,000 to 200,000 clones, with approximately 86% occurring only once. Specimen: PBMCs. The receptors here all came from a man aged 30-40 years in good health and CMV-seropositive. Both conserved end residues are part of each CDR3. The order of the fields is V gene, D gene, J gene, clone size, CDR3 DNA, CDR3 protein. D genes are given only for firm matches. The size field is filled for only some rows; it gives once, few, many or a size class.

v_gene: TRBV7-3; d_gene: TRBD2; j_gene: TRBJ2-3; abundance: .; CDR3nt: TGTGCCAGCAGCCGTACGGGGGGGACAGATACGCAGTATTTT; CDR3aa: CASSRTGGTDTQYF
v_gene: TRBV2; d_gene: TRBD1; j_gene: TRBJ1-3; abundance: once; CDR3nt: TGTGCCAGCAGTTGGACAGGGGGGGTTTCTGGAAACACCATATATTTT; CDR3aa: CASSWTGGVSGNTIYF
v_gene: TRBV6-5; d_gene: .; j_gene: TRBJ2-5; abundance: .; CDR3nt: TGTGCCAGCAGCCGTGCGGCCGCGGGGGAGACCCAGTACTTC; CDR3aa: CASSRAAAGETQYF
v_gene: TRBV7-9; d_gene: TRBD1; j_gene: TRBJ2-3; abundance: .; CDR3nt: TGTGCCAGCAGCCCGACAGGGAACCCAGATACGCAGTATTTT; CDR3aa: CASSPTGNPDTQYF
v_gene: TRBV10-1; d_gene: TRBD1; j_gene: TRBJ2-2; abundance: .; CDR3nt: TGCGCCAGCAGTACCGGACAGGGGAACACCGGGGAGCTGTTTTTT; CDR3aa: CASSTGQGNTGELFF
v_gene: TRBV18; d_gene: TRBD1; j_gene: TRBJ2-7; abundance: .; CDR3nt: TGTGCCAGCTCACCCCAGGGGGACGAGCAGTACTTC; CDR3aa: CASSPQGDEQYF
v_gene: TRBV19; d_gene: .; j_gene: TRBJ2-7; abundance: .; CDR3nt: TGTGCCAGTAGTCCCCGACAGGCAGGGTGGAACGAGCAGTACTTC; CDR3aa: CASSPRQAGWNEQYF
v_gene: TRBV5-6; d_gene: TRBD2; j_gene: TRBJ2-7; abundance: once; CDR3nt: TGTGCCAGCAGCCCGACTAGCGGGGTCTACGAGCAGTACTTC; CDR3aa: CASSPTSGVYEQYF
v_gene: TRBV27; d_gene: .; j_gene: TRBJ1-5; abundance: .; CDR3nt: TGTGCCAGCAGGAGACAACCAGATAGCAATCAGCCCCAGCATTTT; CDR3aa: CASRRQPDSNQPQHF
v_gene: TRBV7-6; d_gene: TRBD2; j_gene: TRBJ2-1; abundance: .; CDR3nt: TGTGCCAGCAGCCCATGGACTAGCGGGGGGGCATACAATGAGCAGTTCTTC; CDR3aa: CASSPWTSGGAYNEQFF
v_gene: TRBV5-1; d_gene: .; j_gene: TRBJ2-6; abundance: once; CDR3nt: TGCGCCAGCAGCTTGGGCGGCAACTCTGGGGCCAACGTCCTGACTTTC; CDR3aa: CASSLGGNSGANVLTF
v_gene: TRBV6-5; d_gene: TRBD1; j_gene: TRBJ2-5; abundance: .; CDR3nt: TGTGCCAGCAGTTTGCCTCCAGGGGGCGAAGAGACCCAGTACTTC; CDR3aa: CASSLPPGGEETQYF
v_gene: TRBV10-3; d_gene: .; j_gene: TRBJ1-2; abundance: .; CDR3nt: TGTGCCACCCCCGGACAGAATAAGTATGGCTACACCTTC; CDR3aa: CATPGQNKYGYTF
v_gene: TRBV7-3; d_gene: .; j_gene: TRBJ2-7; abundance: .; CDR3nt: TGTGCCAGCAGCTTAACGGGCCACGAGCAGTACTTC; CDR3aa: CASSLTGHEQYF
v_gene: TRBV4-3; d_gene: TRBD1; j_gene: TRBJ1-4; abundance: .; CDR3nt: TGCGCCAGCAGCCAATCTCGGACAGGGCCCGGAGAAAAACTGTTTTTT; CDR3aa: CASSQSRTGPGEKLFF